Listed here are 24 T cell receptor beta chains from one sample, sequenced in a study of Tregs in tolerant kidney transplant recipients. These receptors' targets are unknown. TCRdb's copy holds only in-frame clones and misses some; the assay was immunoSEQ multiplex PCR. The repertoire holds under 45,000 clones, 95% to 96% seen once, with around 0.38% in the top ten. The sequencing sample was made of Tregs from blood cultured with allogeneic cells. The receptor set was obtained from a human donor in good health.

The chain carries TRBV5-4 and TRBJ2-5; D is possibly TRBD2 (6 bases). Germline CDR1 and CDR2: SGHNT and YYREEE (reference sequence). V was trimmed by 0 bases and J by 2 bases, leaving 8 bases between them. This CDR3 is 14 amino acids long. Written as DNA, the CDR3 is TGTGCCAGCAGCTTGGGGGGAGGACAAGAGACCCAGTACTTC. As protein: CASSLGGGQETQYF.

The chain recombines TRBV9 with TRBJ2-2; D might be TRBD1 (6 bases). The V gene lost 0 bases and the J gene lost 3 bases, with 12 bases spanning the gap. The CDR3 is made up of 16 amino acids. Germline loops: CDR1 SGDLS, CDR2 YYNGEE. The CDR3 sequence is CASSVAGAEDTGELFF. DNA for the CDR3: TGTGCCAGCAGCGTAGCAGGGGCAGAGGACACCGGGGAGCTGTTTTTT.

CDR3 loop: CGAQGGSGETQYF. CDR3 DNA sequence: TGCGGTGCGCAGGGCGGGAGCGGGGAGACCCAGTACTTC. This chain joins TRBV10-2 and TRBJ2-5; TRBD2 matches at 7 bases. This CDR3 has 13 amino acids. Germline assignment: CDR1 WSHSY and CDR2 SAAADI.

The chain recombines TRBV30 with TRBJ2-7, with D uncertain. The V end lost 4 bases, the J end lost 7 bases, and 23 bases lay between the germline ends. This CDR3 is built from 15 residues. CDR1 GTSNPN and CDR2 SVGIG come from the germline V gene (reference sequence). CDR3 loop: CAWTGRTTRIGEQYF. The CDR3 bases are TGTGCCTGGACCGGCCGTACCACACGGATCGGGGAGCAGTACTTC.

The J gene is TRBJ1-5, the V gene TRBV27, with a tentative D call TRBD1 (5 bases). Trimming cost V 2 bases and J 1 base, with 9 bases left between them. Germline V gives CDR1 MNHEY, CDR2 SMNVEV (reference sequence). The CDR3 has 15 residues. This chain's CDR3 is CASSLEGLSNQPQHF. The DNA of the CDR3 is TGTGCCAGCAGTTTAGAGGGGCTGAGCAATCAGCCCCAGCATTTT.

This sequence joins TRBV6-5 and TRBJ2-7; D uncertain. Germline-derived CDR1 and CDR2 are MNHEY and SVGAGI. This CDR3 contains 14 residues. V was shortened by 0 bases and J by 5 bases, with 11 bases between the two germline ends. CDR3 loop: CASSYSNSGNEQYF. As DNA, the CDR3 is TGTGCCAGCAGTTACTCGAACTCTGGAAACGAGCAGTACTTC.

The chain recombines TRBV6-5 with TRBJ2-7; TRBD2 matches 13 bases. Per germline, CDR1 MNHEY and CDR2 SVGAGI. The J segment lost 2 bases and the V segment lost 5 bases, leaving 3 bases of the junction unmatched. The CDR3 spans 15 residues. The CDR3 DNA is TGTGCCAGCAGTAAACTAGCGGGGGGGCCCTACGAGCAGTACTTC. Translating it yields CASSKLAGGPYEQYF.

The V and J genes are TRBV6-5 and TRBJ2-7; D possibly uses TRBD1 or TRBD2 (5 bases each). Germline CDR1 reads MNHEY; CDR2 reads SVGAGI. Trimming took off 8 bases at V and 6 bases at J, with 20 bases between the two ends. The CDR3 totals 14 residues. In DNA form, the CDR3 reads TGTGCCAGCCAGCCCCCAGGGTCCCGGGGCGAGCAGTACTTC. Protein sequence: CASQPPGSRGEQYF.

The CDR3 loop is CASTIGGYDEKLFF. In DNA, the CDR3 is TGTGCCAGTACCATCGGGGGGTACGACGAAAAACTGTTTTTT. The chain uses TRBV19 and TRBJ1-4, with D maybe TRBD1 (5 bases). The V gene lost 7 bases and the J gene lost 8 bases, with 17 bases spanning the gap. CDR1 LNHDA and CDR2 SQIVND come from the germline V gene (reference sequence). The length of the CDR3 is 14 residues. The variable domain in full, completed from reference TRBV19 and TRBJ1-4, reads DGGITQSPKYLFRKEGQNVTLSCEQNLNHDAMYWYRQDPGQGLRLIYYSQIVNDFQKGDIAEGYSVSREKKESFPLTVTSAQKNPTAFYLCASTIGGYDEKLFFGSGTQLSVL.

The chain recombines TRBV7-9 with TRBJ1-1; D is ambiguous. Germline assignment: CDR1 SEHNR and CDR2 FQNEAQ (reference sequence). The CDR3 runs to 15 residues. Trimming stripped 5 bases from V and 0 bases from J, with 13 bases between. The CDR3 sequence is CASSPRAGVNTEAFF. CDR3 bases: TGTGCCAGCAGCCCGAGGGCAGGAGTGAACACTGAAGCTTTCTTT.

V usage is TRBV20-1 and J usage is TRBJ2-3; D gene unclear. The germline gives CDR1 DFQATT, CDR2 SNEGSKA (reference sequence). Deletions cut 1 base from V and 6 bases from J, with 5 bases between. This CDR3 spans 11 amino acids. The CDR3 nucleotides read TGCAGTGCTAGAGCTGGGGATACGCAGTATTTT. Residues: CSARAGDTQYF.

This rearrangement joins TRBV11-3 to TRBJ2-1, with D perhaps matching TRBD2 (6 bases). Germline CDR1 reads SGHNT; CDR2 reads YENEEA. CDR3 length: 13 amino acids. V dropped 3 bases and J dropped 10 bases, with 13 bases sitting between them. CDR3 loop: CASSLEGKREQFF. CDR3 coding DNA: TGTGCCAGCAGCTTGGAGGGTAAGCGGGAGCAGTTCTTC.

The V and J genes are TRBV2 and TRBJ2-3, with unresolved D. CDR1 is SNHLY, CDR2 FYNNEI, per germline. The CDR3 has 15 residues. V was pared by 3 bases and J by 3 bases, with 13 bases between. The CDR3 spells CASSDLRSYTDTQYF. CDR3 coding DNA: TGTGCCAGCAGTGATCTCAGGTCTTATACAGATACGCAGTATTTT.

The rearrangement joins TRBV6-6 to TRBJ1-2; no firm D call. The germline V gene has CDR1 MNHNY and CDR2 SVGAGI (reference sequence). This CDR3 has 11 residues. V was trimmed by 0 bases and J by 8 bases, leaving 4 bases between them. CDR3 sequence (DNA): TGTGCCAGCAGTTACTCGACGGGCTACACCTTC. The encoded protein is CASSYSTGYTF.

The V gene is TRBV4-1, the J gene TRBJ1-2; no definite D call. The germline V and J ends were trimmed by 2 bases and 10 bases, with 11 bases remaining between them. Germline CDR1 MGHRA, CDR2 YSYEKL. The CDR3 extends over 12 amino acids. CDR3 amino acids: CASSQRKGDYTF. Written as DNA, the CDR3 is TGCGCCAGCAGCCAAAGGAAAGGCGACTACACCTTC.

This clone was seen once. The chain uses TRBV6-4 and TRBJ2-5; the D is unclear. Trimming removed 10 bases at V and 5 bases at J, with 23 bases between. The CDR3 is 15 amino acids. CDR1 is MRHNA, CDR2 SNTAGT, per germline. The CDR3 DNA sequence: TGTGCCACGGCCCAGTCCGGGTTGGATGGGGAGACCCAGTACTTC. Translated: CATAQSGLDGETQYF.

The chain has TRBV7-6 and TRBJ2-2; weak D call: TRBD2 (7 bases). CDR3 size: 17 residues. The V and J ends lost 4 bases and 4 bases respectively, with 19 bases between them. CDR1 is SGHVS and CDR2 is FNYEAQ in the germline V gene. CDR3 nucleotides: TGTGCCAGCAGCTCCAAGCCCCGGGGGGCGGGCACCGGGGAGCTGTTTTTT. Protein: CASSSKPRGAGTGELFF.

This clone was observed a handful of times. The V and J genes are TRBV5-1 and TRBJ2-2; D not certain. Germline V gene sequence: CDR1 SGHRS, CDR2 YFSETQ. V lost 0 bases and J lost 5, with 14 bases in between. This CDR3 region has 16 residues. DNA of the CDR3: TGCGCCAGCAGCTTGGGGCCGGGCCAGAGGACCGGGGAGCTGTTTTTT. Translating it yields CASSLGPGQRTGELFF.

The rearrangement uses TRBV7-3 and TRBJ2-1; a possible D gene is TRBD2 (5 bases). The V gene lost 3 bases and the J gene lost 0 bases, with 15 bases spanning the gap. Per the germline V gene, CDR1 is SGHTA and CDR2 is FQGTGA. The CDR3 is 17 residues long. Here the CDR3 DNA reads TGTGCCAGCAGCTTGTCTTCGCGGGTGAGCTCCTACAATGAGCAGTTCTTC. Protein sequence: CASSLSSRVSSYNEQFF.

The chain carries TRBV4-2 and TRBJ2-3; 7 positions match TRBD2. The V gene end was trimmed by 2 bases and the J gene end by 9 bases; junction bases not matched to a gene: 5. The length of the CDR3 is 13 residues. Germline CDR1 and CDR2: LGHNA and YNFKEQ. In nucleotides, the CDR3 is TGTGCCAGCAGCCAATGGGCGGGAGACACGCAGTATTTT. Its translation is CASSQWAGDTQYF.

The V gene is TRBV5-1, the J gene TRBJ2-2; D perhaps matches TRBD1 (5 bases). In germline, CDR1 is SGHRS, CDR2 YFSETQ. The CDR3 sequence is 13 residues long. Trimming took off 0 bases at V and 6 bases at J, with 6 bases between the two ends. This chain's CDR3 is CASSLEGSGELFF. CDR3 nucleotides: TGCGCCAGCAGCTTGGAGGGGTCCGGGGAGCTGTTTTTT.

The rearrangement joins TRBV12-5 to TRBJ2-3; D is perhaps TRBD2 (5 bases). Germline V gene lookup returns CDR1 LGHNT and CDR2 FRNRAP. This CDR3 has 14 amino acids. Trimming removed 6 bases from V and 2 bases from J, with 12 bases in between. CDR3 loop: CASGREGFTDTQYF. DNA for the CDR3: TGTGCTAGTGGGAGGGAAGGATTCACAGATACGCAGTATTTT.

The CDR3 is CASSFTSGGPGNIQYF. CDR3 sequence (DNA): TGCGCCAGCAGCTTTACTAGCGGGGGTCCGGGAAACATTCAGTACTTC. The chain couples TRBV5-1 to TRBJ2-4, with 11 bases that match TRBD2. J was trimmed by 6 bases and V by 2 bases; bases with no gene match: 7. Germline CDR1 is SGHRS and CDR2 is YFSETQ. CDR3 size: 16 residues.

The chain uses TRBV21-1 and TRBJ2-7; the table's D gene call, TRBD1, was not cross checked with the DNA. TRBV21-1 is a listed pseudogene. The CDR3 consists of 15 residues. CDR3 region: CASSNRNRGFYEQYF. The CDR3 DNA sequence: TGTGCCAGCAGCAATCGTAACAGGGGTTTCTACGAGCAGTACTTC.